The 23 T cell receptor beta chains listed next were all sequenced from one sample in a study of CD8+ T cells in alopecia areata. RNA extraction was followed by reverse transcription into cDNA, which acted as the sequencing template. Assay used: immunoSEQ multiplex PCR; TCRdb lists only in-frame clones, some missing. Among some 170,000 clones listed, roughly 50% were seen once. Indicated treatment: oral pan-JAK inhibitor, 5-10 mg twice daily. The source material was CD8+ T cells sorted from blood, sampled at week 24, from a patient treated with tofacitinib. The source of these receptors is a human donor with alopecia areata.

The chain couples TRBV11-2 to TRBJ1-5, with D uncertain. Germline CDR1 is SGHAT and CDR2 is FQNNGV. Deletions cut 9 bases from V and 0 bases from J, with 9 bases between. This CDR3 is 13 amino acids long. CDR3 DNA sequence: TGTGCCAGTAATCTCAATAGCAATCAGCCCCAGCATTTT. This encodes CASNLNSNQPQHF.

CDR3 loop: CASSLVGGTQYF. CDR3 in DNA: TGTGCCAGCAGCTTAGTAGGGGGTACGCAGTATTTT. V and J are TRBV11-3 and TRBJ2-3; a weak D match, TRBD1 (6 bases). CDR3 length equals 12 residues. Per germline, CDR1 SGHNT and CDR2 YENEEA. V was trimmed by 1 base and J by 8 bases, leaving 7 bases between them.

CDR3 in amino acids: CAWNADKETQYF. CDR3 nucleotides: TGTGCCTGGAACGCGGACAAAGAGACCCAGTACTTC. The chain links TRBV30 to TRBJ2-5; maybe TRBD1 (5 bases). CDR3 length: 12 residues. CDR1 is GTSNPN, CDR2 SVGIG, per germline (reference sequence). The V and J ends lost 4 bases and 3 bases respectively, with 9 bases between them.

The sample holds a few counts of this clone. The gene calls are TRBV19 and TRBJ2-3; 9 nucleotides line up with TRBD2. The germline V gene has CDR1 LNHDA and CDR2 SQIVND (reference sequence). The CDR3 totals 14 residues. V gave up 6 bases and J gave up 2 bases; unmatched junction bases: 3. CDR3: CASSSGGPTDTQYF. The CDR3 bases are TGTGCCAGTAGCAGCGGGGGGCCCACAGATACGCAGTATTTT.

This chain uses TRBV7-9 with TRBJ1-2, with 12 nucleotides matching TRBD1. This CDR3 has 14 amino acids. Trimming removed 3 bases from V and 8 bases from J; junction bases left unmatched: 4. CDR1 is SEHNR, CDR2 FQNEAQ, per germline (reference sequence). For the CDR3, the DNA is TGTGCCAGCAGCTTCGGGACAGGGGGCGACGGCTACACCTTC. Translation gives CASSFGTGGDGYTF.

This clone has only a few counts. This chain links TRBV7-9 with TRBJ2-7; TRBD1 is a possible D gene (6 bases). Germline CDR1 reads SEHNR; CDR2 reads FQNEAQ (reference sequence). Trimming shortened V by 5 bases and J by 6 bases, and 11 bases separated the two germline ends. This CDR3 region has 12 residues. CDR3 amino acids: CASSPDSFEQYF. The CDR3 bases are TGTGCCAGCAGCCCGGACAGCTTCGAGCAGTACTTC.

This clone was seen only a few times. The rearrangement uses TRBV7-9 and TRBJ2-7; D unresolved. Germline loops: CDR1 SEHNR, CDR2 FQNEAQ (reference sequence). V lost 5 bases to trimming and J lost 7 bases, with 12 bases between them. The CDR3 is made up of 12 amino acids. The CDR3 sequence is CASSPEVREQYF. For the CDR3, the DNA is TGTGCCAGCAGCCCAGAGGTTCGGGAGCAGTACTTC.

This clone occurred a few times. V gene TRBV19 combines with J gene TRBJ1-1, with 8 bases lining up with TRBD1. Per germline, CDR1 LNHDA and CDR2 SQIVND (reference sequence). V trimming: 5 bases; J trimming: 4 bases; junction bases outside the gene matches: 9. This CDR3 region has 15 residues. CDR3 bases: TGTGCCAGTAGTGCCATCAGGGGGCTAAGCACTGAAGCTTTCTTT. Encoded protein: CASSAIRGLSTEAFF.

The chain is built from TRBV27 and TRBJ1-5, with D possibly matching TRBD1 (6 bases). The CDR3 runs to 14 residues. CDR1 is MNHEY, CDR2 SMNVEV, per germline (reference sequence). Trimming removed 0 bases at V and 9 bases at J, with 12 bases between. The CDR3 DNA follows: TGTGCCAGCAGTTTATCGGGCCAGGGGCGGCCCCAGCATTTT. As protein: CASSLSGQGRPQHF.

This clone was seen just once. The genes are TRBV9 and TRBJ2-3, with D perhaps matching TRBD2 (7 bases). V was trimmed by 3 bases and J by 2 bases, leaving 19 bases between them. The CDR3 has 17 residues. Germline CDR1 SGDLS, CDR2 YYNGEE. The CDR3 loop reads CASSASPVRGPTDTQYF. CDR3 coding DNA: TGTGCCAGCAGCGCCTCCCCTGTGCGGGGGCCCACAGATACGCAGTATTTT.

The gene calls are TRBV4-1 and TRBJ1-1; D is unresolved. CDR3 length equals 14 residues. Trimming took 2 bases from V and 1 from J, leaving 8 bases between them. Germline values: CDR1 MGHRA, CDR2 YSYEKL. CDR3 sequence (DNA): TGCGCCAGCAGCCAACTGTGGCCGAACACTGAAGCTTTCTTT. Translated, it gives CASSQLWPNTEAFF.

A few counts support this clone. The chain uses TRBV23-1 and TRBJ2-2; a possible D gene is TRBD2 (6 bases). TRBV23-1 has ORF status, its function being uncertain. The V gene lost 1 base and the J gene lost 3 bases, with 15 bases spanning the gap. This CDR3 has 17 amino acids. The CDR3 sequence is CASSQFDRRDYTGELFF. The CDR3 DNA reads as TGCGCCAGCAGTCAATTCGACAGACGGGACTACACCGGGGAGCTGTTTTTT.

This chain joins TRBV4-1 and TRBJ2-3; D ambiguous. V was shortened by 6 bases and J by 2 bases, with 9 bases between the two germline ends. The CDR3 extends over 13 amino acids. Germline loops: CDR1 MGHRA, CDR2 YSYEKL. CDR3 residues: CASRRQDTDTQYF. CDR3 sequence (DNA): TGCGCCAGCAGACGGCAAGACACAGATACGCAGTATTTT.

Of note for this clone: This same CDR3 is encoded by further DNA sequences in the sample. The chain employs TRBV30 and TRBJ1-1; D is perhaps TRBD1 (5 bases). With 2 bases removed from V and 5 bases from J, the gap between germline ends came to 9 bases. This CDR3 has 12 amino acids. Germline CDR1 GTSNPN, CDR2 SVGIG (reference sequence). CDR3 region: CAWSLGGTEAFF. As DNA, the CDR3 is TGTGCCTGGAGTTTGGGGGGTACTGAAGCTTTCTTT.

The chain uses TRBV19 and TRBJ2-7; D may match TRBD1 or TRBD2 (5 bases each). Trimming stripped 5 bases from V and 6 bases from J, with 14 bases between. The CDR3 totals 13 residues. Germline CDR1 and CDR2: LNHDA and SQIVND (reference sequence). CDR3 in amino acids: CASSLTPGSEQYF. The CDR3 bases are TGTGCCAGTAGTCTCACCCCAGGGAGCGAGCAGTACTTC.

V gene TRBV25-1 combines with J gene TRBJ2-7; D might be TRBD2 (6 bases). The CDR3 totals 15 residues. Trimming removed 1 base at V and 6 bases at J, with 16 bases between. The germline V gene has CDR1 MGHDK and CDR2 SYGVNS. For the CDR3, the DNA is TGTGCCAGCAGTGAATCGACGGGGGTATTTGGCGAGCAGTACTTC. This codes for CASSESTGVFGEQYF.

In DNA form, the CDR3 reads TGCGCCAGCAGCCCGAGTCAGGGGGCAAGTTACGATACGCAGTATTTT. Encoded protein: CASSPSQGASYDTQYF. J is TRBJ2-3 and V is TRBV4-3; 8 nucleotides line up with TRBD1. With 4 bases clipped from V and 6 bases from J, the junction kept 12 bases outside the gene matches. This CDR3 is built from 16 residues. Germline V gene sequence: CDR1 LGHNA, CDR2 YSLEER.

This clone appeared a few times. The CDR3 here is CSVETGQGRTEAFF. CDR3 nucleotides: TGCAGCGTTGAAACCGGACAGGGGAGAACTGAAGCTTTCTTT. J is TRBJ1-1 and V is TRBV29-1, with 9 bases identical to TRBD1. The CDR3 runs to 14 residues. Germline values: CDR1 SQVTM, CDR2 ANQGSEA. The V gene end was trimmed by 2 bases and the J gene end by 5 bases; junction bases not matched to a gene: 6. Combining the CDR3 with reference TRBV29-1 and TRBJ1-1 gives the whole variable domain SAVISQKPSRDICQRGTSLTIQCQVDSQVTMMFWYRQQPGQSLTLIATANQGSEATYESGFVIDKFPISRPNLTFSTLTVSNMSPEDSSIYLCSVETGQGRTEAFFGQGTRLTVV.

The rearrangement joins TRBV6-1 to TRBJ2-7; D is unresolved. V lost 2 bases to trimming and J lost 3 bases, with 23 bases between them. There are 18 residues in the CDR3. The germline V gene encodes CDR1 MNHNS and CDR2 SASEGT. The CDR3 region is CASSEQANIELSLYEQYF. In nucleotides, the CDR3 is TGTGCCAGCAGTGAACAAGCTAACATTGAACTCTCTCTCTACGAGCAGTACTTC.

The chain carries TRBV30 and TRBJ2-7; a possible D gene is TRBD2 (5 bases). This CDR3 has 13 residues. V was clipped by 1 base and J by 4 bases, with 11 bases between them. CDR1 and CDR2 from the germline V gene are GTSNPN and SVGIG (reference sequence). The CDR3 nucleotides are TGTGCCTGGAGTGCGGGGATTGGTTACGAGCAGTACTTC. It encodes CAWSAGIGYEQYF.

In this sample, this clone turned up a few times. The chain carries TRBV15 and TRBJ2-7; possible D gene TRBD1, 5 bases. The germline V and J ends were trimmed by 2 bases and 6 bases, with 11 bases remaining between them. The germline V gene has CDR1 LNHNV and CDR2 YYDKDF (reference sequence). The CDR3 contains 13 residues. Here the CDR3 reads CATSRSNQGEQYF. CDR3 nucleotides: TGTGCCACCAGCAGATCTAATCAGGGCGAGCAGTACTTC.

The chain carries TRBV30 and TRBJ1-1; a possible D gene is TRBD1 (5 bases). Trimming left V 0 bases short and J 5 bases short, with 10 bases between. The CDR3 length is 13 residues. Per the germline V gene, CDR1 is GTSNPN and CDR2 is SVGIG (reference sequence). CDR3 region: CAWSVVGRTEAFF. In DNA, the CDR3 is TGTGCCTGGAGTGTTGTGGGACGGACTGAAGCTTTCTTT.

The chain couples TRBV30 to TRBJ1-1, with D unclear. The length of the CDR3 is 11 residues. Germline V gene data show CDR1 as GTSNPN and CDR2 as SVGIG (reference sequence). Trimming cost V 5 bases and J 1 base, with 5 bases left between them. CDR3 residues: CAWGENTEAFF. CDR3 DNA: TGTGCCTGGGGAGAGAACACTGAAGCTTTCTTT.